The sequence of this T cell receptor beta chain was determined in a study of preoperative IRX-2 immunotherapy in early breast cancer. The germline V gene encodes CDR1 MNHGY and CDR2 SAAAGT. V shed 7 bases and J shed 7 bases, with 19 bases lying between them. The CDR3 covers 15 residues. TCRdb keeps only in-frame clones here, not all; method: immunoSEQ multiplex PCR. Of more than 25,000 clones listed, approximately 78% are singletons. Treatment noted: preoperative locoregional IRX-2 cytokine immunotherapy. Patients received preoperative, locoregional IRX-2 cytokine immunotherapy in a phase Ib study. The sequence was obtained from a human donor with breast cancer. The sequences come from lymph node tissue, collected after IRX-2 immunotherapy. The rearrangement links TRBV6-8 to TRBJ2-2; D remains unclear. As DNA, the CDR3 is TGTGCCAGCACCTATAAGACGGATTTGCGCGGGGAGCTGTTTTTT. Translating gives CASTYKTDLRGELFF.